The 10 T cell receptor beta chains presented below share a single source sample, sequenced in a study of blood T cell repertoires in COVID-19. The table came from immunoSEQ multiplex PCR; TCRdb's copy has only in-frame clones and leaves some out. The sample gives under 400,000 clones, 90% of which show up once; roughly 6.8% is in the top ten. The sequencing sample was made of peripheral blood. These receptors came from a man younger than 35 with active or convalescent COVID-19.

This chain uses TRBV28 with TRBJ2-7; a possible D gene is TRBD1 (5 bases). V was pared by 5 bases and J by 3 bases, with 23 bases between. Per germline, CDR1 MDHEN and CDR2 SYDVKM. The CDR3 is 17 amino acids. The CDR3 nucleotides read TGTGCCAGCAGTCCCCCGTTTGCGGAGATAAGGGGCTACGAGCAGTACTTC. Encoded protein: CASSPPFAEIRGYEQYF.

This chain joins TRBV6-5 and TRBJ1-4; TRBD1 agrees at 9 bases. With 6 bases clipped from V and 7 bases from J, the junction kept 9 bases outside the gene matches. The V gene's germline CDR1 is MNHEY and CDR2 SVGAGI. The CDR3 contains 15 residues. Written as DNA, the CDR3 is TGTGCCAGCAGAGCCGGGACAGGGTCGCCTGAAAAACTGTTTTTT. Its translation is CASRAGTGSPEKLFF.

The chain employs TRBV24-1 and TRBJ2-1; TRBD2 aligns across 7 bases. Trimming cost V 6 bases and J 2 bases; bases outside gene matches: 3. Germline V gives CDR1 KGHDR, CDR2 SFDVKD. The CDR3 has 14 residues. CDR3: CATSLAGPYNEQFF. For the CDR3, the DNA is TGTGCCACCAGTTTAGCGGGTCCCTACAATGAGCAGTTCTTC.

V usage is TRBV12-3 or TRBV12-4 and J usage is TRBJ1-3; the D gene is possibly TRBD1 (6 bases). The CDR3 spans 13 residues. Trimming removed 5 bases from V and 6 bases from J, with 11 bases in between. The DNA of the CDR3 is TGTGCCAGCAGTAGGACAGAGGTAAACACCATATATTTT. As protein: CASSRTEVNTIYF.

This clone has a handful of counts. The rearrangement uses TRBV18 and TRBJ2-7; 8 nucleotides agree with TRBD1. Unmatched junction bases numbered 7, after V lost 4 bases and J lost 5 bases. Germline V lookup: CDR1 KGHSH, CDR2 LQKENI. This CDR3 has 14 amino acids. CDR3 region: CASSRSTGVDEQYF. DNA for the CDR3: TGTGCCAGCTCACGATCGACAGGGGTTGACGAGCAGTACTTC.

CDR3 sequence: CASSLSGTGPSGANVLTF. In DNA, the CDR3 is TGCGCCAGCAGCTTATCCGGGACAGGGCCCTCTGGGGCCAACGTCCTGACTTTC. The V and J genes are TRBV5-1 and TRBJ2-6, with 9 bases identical to TRBD1. This CDR3 spans 18 amino acids. V was pared by 2 bases and J by 0 bases, with 6 bases of the junction left unmatched. Germline CDR1 reads SGHRS; CDR2 reads YFSETQ.

This chain links TRBV6-5 with TRBJ2-4; 8 nucleotides agree with TRBD2. The CDR3 length is 15 residues. Per the germline V gene, CDR1 is MNHEY and CDR2 is SVGAGI. The J segment lost 2 bases and the V segment lost 4 bases, leaving 4 bases of the junction unmatched. The CDR3 nucleotides are TGTGCCAGCAGTTCGGGGGGGCTGACCAAAAACATTCAGTACTTC. This encodes CASSSGGLTKNIQYF.

The chain links TRBV24-1 to TRBJ1-5, with D possibly being TRBD1 (6 bases). Trimming took 4 bases from V and 6 from J, leaving 15 bases between them. CDR1 and CDR2 (germline): KGHDR, SFDVKD. The CDR3 length is 15 residues. This chain's CDR3 is CATSEGSGVGQPQHF. The DNA for the CDR3 is TGTGCCACCAGTGAAGGATCAGGGGTCGGTCAGCCCCAGCATTTT.

V is TRBV15 and J is TRBJ2-5; 8 positions agree with TRBD1. Germline V gene sequence: CDR1 LNHNV, CDR2 YYDKDF (reference sequence). The junction had 17 bases not matched to a gene; V was cut back by 0 bases and J by 5 bases. The CDR3 covers 19 residues. DNA for the CDR3: TGTGCCACCAGCAGAGAGACATTCAGGGGGCGCGGGATTCGGGAGACCCAGTACTTC. This sequence encodes CATSRETFRGRGIRETQYF.

This clone was seen just once. The V gene is TRBV5-1, the J gene TRBJ2-7; TRBD1 matches 7 bases. Germline loops: CDR1 SGHRS, CDR2 YFSETQ. With V trimmed by 5 bases and J by 0 bases, 5 bases remained unmatched. CDR3 size: 14 residues. CDR3 protein: CASRSGQSSYEQYF. The CDR3 region has the DNA TGCGCCAGCAGATCGGGACAGAGCTCCTACGAGCAGTACTTC.